These T cell receptor beta chains were read from a single sample in a study of T cells expressing NK-cell markers. TCRdb processed the 5' RACE reads again and assigns one entry to each CDR3 protein, with no DNA. Its clone listing holds fewer than 200,000 distinct CDR3 sequences. The sequenced sample was blood T cells: a sorted CD56 or NKG2C T cell subset, CD4+ or CD8+ T cells, or bulk PBMC T cells (not recorded which). These receptors were collected from a woman between 18 and 75 years old in good health. CDR3s include the opening cysteine and the closing phenylalanine or tryptophan. The order of the fields is J gene, V gene, CDR3 protein.

TRBJ2-5 TRBV7-3 CASSLRDTPLETQYF
TRBJ2-4 TRBV28 CASSALTGFPYF
TRBJ2-5 TRBV19 CASSPRGLYQETQYF
TRBJ2-7 TRBV20-1 CSARDLSGSKYEQYF
TRBJ2-6 TRBV6-5 CASSYSRGGSSGANVLTF
TRBJ2-6 TRBV6-5 CASSYQVSGANVLTF
TRBJ2-5 TRBV5-1 CASSFTSGSKQETQYF
TRBJ1-1 TRBV20-1 CSAPRGGRRGTEAFF
TRBJ2-2 TRBV5-1 CASSRTGNTGELFF
TRBJ2-1 TRBV3-1 CASSQEAGGQYNEQFF
TRBJ2-3 TRBV10-2 CASSAAIDTQYF
TRBJ1-6 TRBV25-1 CASSVTGGTNSPLHF
TRBJ2-3 TRBV20-1 CSASAGDTQYF
TRBJ2-3 TRBV6-2/TRBV6-3 CASSPLGRGSRSTDTQYF
TRBJ2-2 TRBV7-3 CASSSTAGGSQLGPGELFF
TRBJ2-7 TRBV4-1 CASSQKPDGIYEQYF
TRBJ2-1 TRBV19 CASSMVGQGSYNEQFF
TRBJ2-7 TRBV19 CASSPGTSSYEQYF